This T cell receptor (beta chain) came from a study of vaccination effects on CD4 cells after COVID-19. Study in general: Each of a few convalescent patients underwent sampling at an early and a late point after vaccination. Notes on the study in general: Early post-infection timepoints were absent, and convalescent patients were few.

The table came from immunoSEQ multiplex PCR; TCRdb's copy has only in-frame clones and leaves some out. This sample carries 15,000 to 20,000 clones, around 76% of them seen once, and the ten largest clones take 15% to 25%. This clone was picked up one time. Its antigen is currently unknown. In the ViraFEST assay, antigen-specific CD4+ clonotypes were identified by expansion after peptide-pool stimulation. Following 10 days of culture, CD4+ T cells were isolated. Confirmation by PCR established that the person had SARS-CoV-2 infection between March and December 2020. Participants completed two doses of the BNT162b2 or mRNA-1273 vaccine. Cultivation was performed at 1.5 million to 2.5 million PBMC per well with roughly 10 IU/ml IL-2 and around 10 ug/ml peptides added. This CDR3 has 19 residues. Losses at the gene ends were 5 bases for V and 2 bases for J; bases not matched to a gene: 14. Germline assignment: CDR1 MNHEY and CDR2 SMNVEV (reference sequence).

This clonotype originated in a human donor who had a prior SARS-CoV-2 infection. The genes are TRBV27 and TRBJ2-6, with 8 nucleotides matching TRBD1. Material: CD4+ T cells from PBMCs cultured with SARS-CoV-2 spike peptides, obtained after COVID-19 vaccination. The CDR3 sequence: CASSHTPGGSGAGANVLTF. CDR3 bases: TGTGCCAGCAGTCACACCCCAGGGGGCTCAGGGGCTGGGGCCAACGTCCTGACTTTC.